Below are 21 T cell receptor beta chains sequenced from a single sample in a study of early T cells in non-severe SARS-CoV-2 infection. MiXCR was run by TCRdb on the 5' RACE reads, yielding one entry per CDR3 protein. The repertoire holds around 44,000 distinct CDR3 sequences, with 6.5% to 9.5% as singletons. Sample: whole blood. The receptors were gathered from an adult who was a healthcare worker with PCR-confirmed SARS-CoV-2 infection or an uninfected control (not recorded which).

Many counts were recorded for this clonotype. J is TRBJ2-5 and V is TRBV20-1; the D gene could be TRBD1 or TRBD2 (5 bases each). Germline CDR1 reads DFQATT; CDR2 reads SNEGSKA (reference sequence). CDR3 length: 15 residues. Trimming pared 2 bases from V and 0 bases from J, leaving 13 bases between. As DNA, the CDR3 is TGCAGTGCTAGAACGGGGCCCCCCTACCAAGAGACCCAGTACTTC. This gives the protein CSARTGPPYQETQYF.

This clonotype was picked up many times. CDR3 sequence reads: CASSEALAGGHSYNEQFF. The DNA of the CDR3 is TGTGCCAGCAGTGAAGCCCTAGCGGGGGGACACTCCTACAATGAGCAGTTCTTC. The genes are TRBV2 and TRBJ2-1, with TRBD2 matching 11 bases. The CDR3 contains 18 residues. V was clipped by 0 bases and J by 0 bases; unmatched bases: 4. Per germline, CDR1 SNHLY and CDR2 FYNNEI.

The chain carries TRBV20-1 and TRBJ1-1, with 7 bases identical to TRBD1. The V gene's germline CDR1 is DFQATT and CDR2 SNEGSKA (reference sequence). With V trimmed by 3 bases and J by 1 base, 8 bases remained unmatched. This CDR3 spans 15 amino acids. The CDR3 here is CSASGKGGRNTEAFF. The CDR3 coding sequence is TGCAGTGCTAGCGGGAAAGGGGGCAGGAACACTGAAGCTTTCTTT.

This clonotype was counted at least ten times. No conserved phenylalanine or tryptophan ends this CDR3, so it is likely a read error. V gene TRBV9 combines with J gene TRBJ2-2; 9 positions match TRBD2. The CDR3 loop spans 17 amino acids. Germline CDR1 is SGDLS and CDR2 is YYNGEE. J gave up 6 bases and V 0 bases, and 9 bases lay outside the gene matches. The CDR3 is CASSVGVISGGPGELFS. In DNA form, the CDR3 reads TGTGCCAGCAGCGTAGGAGTTATTAGCGGGGGCCCCGGGGAGCTGTTTTCT.

The table lists this clonotype with many counts. The chain employs TRBV13 and TRBJ1-1; the D gene is possibly TRBD1 (5 bases). V was clipped by 5 bases and J by 8 bases, with 15 bases between them. The CDR3 spans 13 residues. Germline V gene data show CDR1 as PRHDT and CDR2 as FYEKMQ (reference sequence). Written as DNA, the CDR3 is TGTGCCAGCAGCCCCCCAGGGACGATAGAAGCTTTCTTT. Translation: CASSPPGTIEAFF.

This chain connects TRBV10-3 to TRBJ1-1, with a tentative D call TRBD1 (5 bases). The CDR3 length is 15 residues. The V end was cut by 3 bases, the J end by 1 base, with 12 bases between. CDR1 and CDR2 (germline): ENHRY, SYGVKD. Here the CDR3 reads CAISDPPGGNTEAFF. DNA for the CDR3: TGTGCCATCAGTGACCCTCCCGGGGGGAACACTGAAGCTTTCTTT.

In its sample, this clonotype was seen many times. The chain employs TRBV20-1 and TRBJ2-3, with D possibly matching TRBD1 (6 bases). Germline-derived CDR1 and CDR2 are DFQATT and SNEGSKA (reference sequence). Trimming cost V 4 bases and J 0 bases, with 14 bases left between them. The CDR3 is 15 residues long. CDR3 region: CSATTTGTSTDTQYF. CDR3 coding DNA: TGCAGTGCTACAACAACAGGGACCAGCACAGATACGCAGTATTTT.

The V and J genes are TRBV11-2 and TRBJ2-7, with a weak D call TRBD1 (5 bases). CDR1 is SGHAT and CDR2 is FQNNGV in the germline V gene. The length of the CDR3 is 12 residues. Deletions cut 5 bases from V and 2 bases from J, with 7 bases between. The CDR3 is CASSPTAYEQYF. Written as DNA, the CDR3 is TGTGCCAGCAGCCCGACAGCCTACGAGCAGTACTTC.

The chain is built from TRBV15 and TRBJ2-7; D not certain. The CDR3 is 14 residues long. Germline CDR1 reads LNHNV; CDR2 reads YYDKDF (reference sequence). The V end was cut by 2 bases, the J end by 4 bases, with 12 bases between. Here the CDR3 reads CATSRSPAQYEQYF. The CDR3 DNA is TGTGCCACCAGCAGATCCCCCGCACAGTACGAGCAGTACTTC.

This clonotype was counted at least ten times. This chain links TRBV27 with TRBJ2-3; D remains unclear. The germline V and J ends were trimmed by 6 bases and 0 bases, with 10 bases remaining between them. CDR1 is MNHEY, CDR2 SMNVEV, per germline (reference sequence). The CDR3 covers 14 residues. DNA for the CDR3: TGTGCCAGCAGCCAAACTACTAGCACAGATACGCAGTATTTT. This gives the protein CASSQTTSTDTQYF.

The chain is built from TRBV3-1 and TRBJ2-2, with 9 bases aligning to TRBD1. Trimming took 4 bases from V and 6 from J; bases not matched to a gene: 3. This CDR3 region has 14 residues. Germline V gene data show CDR1 as LGHDT and CDR2 as YNNKEL (reference sequence). In DNA, the CDR3 is TGTGCCAGCAGCCGACAGGGGGAGGCCGGGGAGCTGTTTTTT. This encodes CASSRQGEAGELFF. Drawing the rest from reference TRBV3-1 and TRBJ2-2, the complete variable domain is DTAVSQTPKYLVTQMGNDKSIKCEQNLGHDTMYWYKQDSKKFLKIMFSYNNKELIINETVPNRFSPKSPDKAHLNLHINSLELGDSAVYFCASSRQGEAGELFFGEGSRLTVL.

In this sample, this clonotype turned up a few times. The chain recombines TRBV13 with TRBJ2-1; possible D gene TRBD2, 5 bases. The V end lost 2 bases, the J end lost 4 bases, and 6 bases lay between the germline ends. The CDR3 has 13 amino acids. Germline CDR1 reads PRHDT; CDR2 reads FYEKMQ (reference sequence). Here the CDR3 DNA reads TGTGCCAGCAGCTTAAGCGGTTACAATGAGCAGTTCTTC. Protein product: CASSLSGYNEQFF. Supplemented by reference TRBV13 and TRBJ2-1, the full variable domain reads AAGVIQSPRHLIKEKRETATLKCYPIPRHDTVYWYQQGPGQDPQFLISFYEKMQSDKGSIPDRFSAQQFSDYHSELNMSSLELGDSALYFCASSLSGYNEQFFGPGTRLTVL.

This chain links TRBV20-1 with TRBJ2-1; the match to TRBD2 covers 9 bases. Trimming took 0 bases from V and 4 from J; bases not matched to a gene: 4. The CDR3 spans 15 residues. CDR1 and CDR2 (germline): DFQATT, SNEGSKA (reference sequence). The CDR3 here is CSARDRAGGYNEQFF. The CDR3 DNA is TGCAGTGCTAGAGATCGCGCGGGGGGGTACAATGAGCAGTTCTTC.

This clonotype showed up many times. V and J are TRBV20-1 and TRBJ2-2; 8 bases line up with TRBD1. Trimming took 5 bases from V and 5 from J; bases not matched to a gene: 10. This CDR3 region has 15 residues. Looked up from germline, CDR1 is DFQATT and CDR2 is SNEGSKA (reference sequence). CDR3 in amino acids: CSAALRDRRTGELFF. The CDR3, as DNA: TGCAGTGCTGCCCTTCGGGACAGGAGAACCGGGGAGCTGTTTTTT.

This clonotype has at least ten counts. The rearrangement joins TRBV20-1 to TRBJ2-7; 10 bases are shared with TRBD2. Germline trimming cut 6 bases from V and 4 bases from J; bases unmatched to any gene: 6. The CDR3 totals 13 residues. Germline V gives CDR1 DFQATT, CDR2 SNEGSKA (reference sequence). For the CDR3, the DNA is TGCAGTGCGCAACTAGCGGGGAGATACGAGCAGTACTTC. Its translation: CSAQLAGRYEQYF.

This clonotype was detected a few times. This sequence joins TRBV7-9 and TRBJ1-5; TRBD1 is a possible D gene (5 bases). CDR1 and CDR2 (germline): SEHNR, FQNEAQ (reference sequence). Trimming left V 1 base short and J 3 bases short, with 13 bases between. This CDR3 is built from 16 residues. In nucleotides, the CDR3 is TGTGCCAGCAGCTTAGAACGGGGCGGCGTCAATCAGCCCCAGCATTTT. As protein: CASSLERGGVNQPQHF. Filled out from reference TRBV7-9 and TRBJ1-5, the complete variable domain reads DTGVSQNPRHKITKRGQNVTFRCDPISEHNRLYWYRQTLGQGPEFLTYFQNEAQLEKSRLLSDRFSAERPKGSFSTLEIQRTEQGDSAMYLCASSLERGGVNQPQHFGDGTRLSIL.

This clonotype showed up just a few times. The chain recombines TRBV7-9 with TRBJ1-1; 8 bases are shared with TRBD1. The J segment lost 3 bases and the V segment lost 3 bases, leaving 3 bases of the junction unmatched. CDR3 length: 14 residues. Germline loops: CDR1 SEHNR, CDR2 FQNEAQ (reference sequence). CDR3 nucleotide sequence: TGTGCCAGCAGCTTCCTGACAGGGGACACTGAAGCTTTCTTT. Translation: CASSFLTGDTEAFF.

This clonotype was seen only a few times. The chain joins TRBV18 to TRBJ1-1; D is unresolved. The CDR3 length is 15 residues. The germline V and J ends were trimmed by 6 bases and 0 bases, with 14 bases remaining between them. CDR1 is KGHSH, CDR2 LQKENI, per germline. The CDR3: CASSPMDGLNTEAFF. CDR3 bases: TGTGCCAGCTCGCCCATGGACGGGTTGAACACTGAAGCTTTCTTT. Complete variable domain (other parts from reference TRBV18 and TRBJ1-1): NAGVMQNPRHLVRRRGQEARLRCSPMKGHSHVYWYRQLPEEGLKFMVYLQKENIIDESGMPKERFSAEFPKEGPSILRIQQVVRGDSAAYFCASSPMDGLNTEAFFGQGTRLTVV.

Comment on this clonotype: The germline gene is not matched at one end of the junction; a read error may be the cause. V and J are TRBV7-3 and TRBJ2-7, with 7 positions matching TRBD1. Germline-derived CDR1 and CDR2 are SGHTA and FQGTGA. The CDR3 covers 13 residues. The CDR3 is CASGLDRAYEQYF. CDR3 nucleotides: TGTGCCAGCGGCTTAGACAGGGCCTACGAGCAGTACTTC.

Many counts were recorded for this clonotype. J is TRBJ1-5 and V is TRBV19; the match to TRBD1 covers 10 bases. The CDR3 is 14 amino acids. Germline CDR1 is LNHDA and CDR2 is SQIVND (reference sequence). V dropped 8 bases and J dropped 3; count of bases not matched to a gene: 4. CDR3 DNA sequence: TGTGCCAGTTCGGGACAGGGGCACAATCAGCCCCAGCATTTT. Amino acids: CASSGQGHNQPQHF.

This chain links TRBV7-2 with TRBJ1-1; 7 positions match TRBD1. There are 15 residues in the CDR3. The junction had 4 bases not matched to a gene; V was cut back by 2 bases and J by 1 base. Germline V gene lookup returns CDR1 SGHTA and CDR2 FQGNSA. The CDR3 loop is CASSLTGTANTEAFF. CDR3 nucleotide sequence: TGTGCCAGCAGCTTAACCGGGACAGCGAACACTGAAGCTTTCTTT.